These T cell receptor beta chains were read from a single sample in a study of blood T cell repertoires in COVID-19. Sequencing was performed with immunoSEQ multiplex PCR; in TCRdb, only in-frame clones are kept and a portion is missing. This table holds more than 95,000 clones, roughly nine tenths found once. Material for sequencing was peripheral blood. The receptors shown here come from a man between 50 and 59 years old with COVID-19, enrolled during active disease. Both conserved end residues are part of each CDR3. Fields, in order: J gene, clone size, V gene, D gene, CDR3 DNA, CDR3 protein. A D gene is named only where the DNA matches it firmly. Clone sizes are given selectively: once, few, many, or a class where the clone is expanded.

j_call: TRBJ2-3
clone_size: once
v_call: TRBV5-1
d_call: TRBD2
cdr3_nt: TGCGCCAGCAGCTTGGCGGGGACTAGCGGTCCCACAGATACGCAGTATTTT
cdr3_aa: CASSLAGTSGPTDTQYF

j_call: TRBJ1-2
clone_size: .
v_call: TRBV5-5
d_call: .
cdr3_nt: TGTGCCAGCAGCGGCGACAGTATCTATGGCTACACCTTC
cdr3_aa: CASSGDSIYGYTF

j_call: TRBJ2-2
clone_size: few
v_call: TRBV27
d_call: TRBD1
cdr3_nt: TGTGCCAGCAGTCTCCCCGGGACAGCCAACACCGGGGAGCTGTTTTTT
cdr3_aa: CASSLPGTANTGELFF

j_call: TRBJ2-1
clone_size: .
v_call: TRBV11-3
d_call: TRBD1
cdr3_nt: TGTGCCAGCAGCTCAGGGGGCGCGCAGTTCTTC
cdr3_aa: CASSSGGAQFF

j_call: TRBJ2-7
clone_size: .
v_call: TRBV28
d_call: TRBD1
cdr3_nt: TGTGCCAGCAGCCCCGGGACAGGGAGCTACGAGCAGTACTTC
cdr3_aa: CASSPGTGSYEQYF

j_call: TRBJ1-2
clone_size: .
v_call: TRBV28
d_call: TRBD1
cdr3_nt: TGTGCCAGCAGTCCAGGGACAGTTTACCATGGCTACACCTTC
cdr3_aa: CASSPGTVYHGYTF

j_call: TRBJ2-2
clone_size: .
v_call: TRBV6-2/TRBV6-3
d_call: .
cdr3_nt: TGTGCCAGCAGTTACGCCGGACGGGGAGGAGACGGCACCGGGGAGCTGTTTTTT
cdr3_aa: CASSYAGRGGDGTGELFF

j_call: TRBJ2-2
clone_size: once
v_call: TRBV7-2
d_call: .
cdr3_nt: TGTGCCAGCAGCCCAGCGAGAGACACCGGGGAGCTGTTTTTT
cdr3_aa: CASSPARDTGELFF

j_call: TRBJ2-5
clone_size: .
v_call: TRBV29-1
d_call: TRBD2
cdr3_nt: TGCAGCGTTGACGGACTAGCGGGAGGGGAGACCCAGTACTTC
cdr3_aa: CSVDGLAGGETQYF

j_call: TRBJ2-1
clone_size: .
v_call: TRBV11-2
d_call: TRBD2
cdr3_nt: TGTGCCAGCAGCACCGTGGGACTAGCGGGAGCTGGTTACTACAATGAGCAGTTCTTC
cdr3_aa: CASSTVGLAGAGYYNEQFF

j_call: TRBJ2-1
clone_size: .
v_call: TRBV9
d_call: TRBD2
cdr3_nt: TGTGCCAGCAGCGTGGGACTAGCGGGATCAAGCTCCTACAATGAGCAGTTCTTC
cdr3_aa: CASSVGLAGSSSYNEQFF

j_call: TRBJ1-2
clone_size: .
v_call: TRBV10-2
d_call: .
cdr3_nt: TGCGCCAGCAGCACGGACAGCTTGGCCTATGGCTACACCTTC
cdr3_aa: CASSTDSLAYGYTF

j_call: TRBJ1-4
clone_size: few
v_call: TRBV6-1
d_call: .
cdr3_nt: TGTGCCAGCAGTGAGCAACAAGTTAATGAAAAACTGTTTTTT
cdr3_aa: CASSEQQVNEKLFF

j_call: TRBJ2-1
clone_size: .
v_call: TRBV11-2
d_call: TRBD2
cdr3_nt: TGTGCCAGCAGCCCAAGGACTAGCGCCTACAATGAGCAGTTCTTC
cdr3_aa: CASSPRTSAYNEQFF

j_call: TRBJ2-5
clone_size: .
v_call: TRBV2
d_call: .
cdr3_nt: TGTGCCAGTGGGGAGACACGGGAGACCCAGTACTTC
cdr3_aa: CASGETRETQYF

j_call: TRBJ1-1
clone_size: .
v_call: TRBV29-1
d_call: .
cdr3_nt: TGCAGCGTGTTCGGGTCGGGTACTGAAGCTTTCTTT
cdr3_aa: CSVFGSGTEAFF

j_call: TRBJ1-2
clone_size: .
v_call: TRBV7-2
d_call: .
cdr3_nt: TGTGCCAGCAGCCATCGGACAGACGCTTATGGCTACACCTTC
cdr3_aa: CASSHRTDAYGYTF

j_call: TRBJ1-1
clone_size: .
v_call: TRBV7-2
d_call: .
cdr3_nt: TGTGCCAGCAGCTTAGTTCCGGGATCGACTGAAGCTTTCTTT
cdr3_aa: CASSLVPGSTEAFF

j_call: TRBJ1-6
clone_size: .
v_call: TRBV7-2
d_call: TRBD1
cdr3_nt: TGTGCCAGCAGCTGGAAGACAGGGGGAGATTCACCCCTCCACTTT
cdr3_aa: CASSWKTGGDSPLHF

j_call: TRBJ1-1
clone_size: .
v_call: TRBV5-1
d_call: .
cdr3_nt: TGCGCCAGCAGCTTGGAGGTCCCCCAGAGGGTGGAGGCTGAAGCTTTCTTT
cdr3_aa: CASSLEVPQRVEAEAFF

j_call: TRBJ2-5
clone_size: .
v_call: TRBV9
d_call: TRBD2
cdr3_nt: TGTGCCAGCAGCCCCGGACAGGGACTAGCGGGAAGACGAGAGACCCAGTACTTC
cdr3_aa: CASSPGQGLAGRRETQYF

j_call: TRBJ2-6
clone_size: .
v_call: TRBV19
d_call: .
cdr3_nt: TGTGCCAGTAGTATAGCCAGGGACAATTCTGGGGCCAACGTCCTGACTTTC
cdr3_aa: CASSIARDNSGANVLTF

j_call: TRBJ1-5
clone_size: .
v_call: TRBV21-1
d_call: .
cdr3_nt: TGTGCCAGCAGCAAAGAGGAGTATCAGCCCCAGCATTTT
cdr3_aa: CASSKEEYQPQHF